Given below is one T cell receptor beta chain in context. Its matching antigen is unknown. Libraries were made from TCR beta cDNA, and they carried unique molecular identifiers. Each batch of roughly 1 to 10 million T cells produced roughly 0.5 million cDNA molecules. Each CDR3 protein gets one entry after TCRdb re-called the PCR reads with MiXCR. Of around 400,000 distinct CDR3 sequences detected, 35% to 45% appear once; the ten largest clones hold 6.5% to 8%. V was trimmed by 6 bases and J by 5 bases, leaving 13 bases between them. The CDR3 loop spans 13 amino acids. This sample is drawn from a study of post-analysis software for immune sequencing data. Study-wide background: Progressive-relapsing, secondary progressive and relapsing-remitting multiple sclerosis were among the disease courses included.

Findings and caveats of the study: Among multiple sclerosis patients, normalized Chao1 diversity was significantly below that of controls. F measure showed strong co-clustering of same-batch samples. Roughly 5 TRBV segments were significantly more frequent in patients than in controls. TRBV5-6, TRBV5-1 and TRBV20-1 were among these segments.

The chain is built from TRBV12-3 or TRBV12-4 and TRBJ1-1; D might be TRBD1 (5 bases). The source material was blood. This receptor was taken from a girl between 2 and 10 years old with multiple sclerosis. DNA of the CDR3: TGTGCCAGCAGCCCAGGGATTGTTACTGAAGCTTTCTTT. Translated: CASSPGIVTEAFF.